Each of the 13 T cell receptor beta chains below was sequenced from the same sample in a study of vaccination and CD4 T cells after COVID-19. With the Oncomine TCR Beta short-read assay, DNA from cultured CD4+ T cells was sequenced. TCRdb independently ran MiXCR on the PCR reads; one entry per CDR3 protein. The table lists about 14,000 distinct CDR3 sequences, roughly 55% of them singletons, with 16% in the top ten. Their target antigens are unknown. Treatment here: approximately nine-day PBMC culture with coronavirus spike peptide pools or control peptides (ViraFEST assay). Source material: CD4+ T cells from blood, cultured in vitro. The receptors derive from a human donor who had recovered from COVID-19.

This clonotype was picked up a small number of times. The chain uses TRBV27 and TRBJ2-3; 13 bases are a match to TRBD2. The V gene's germline CDR1 is MNHEY and CDR2 SMNVEV (reference sequence). J gave up 1 base and V 4 bases, and 8 bases lay outside the gene matches. The CDR3 covers 18 residues. CDR3 in DNA: TGTGCCAGCAGTTCAACTAGCGGGAGGGCCGCGGGCACAGATACGCAGTATTTT. Encoded protein: CASSSTSGRAAGTDTQYF.

This chain links TRBV30 with TRBJ2-5; maybe TRBD1 (8 bases). The CDR3 sequence is 15 residues long. Trimming removed 2 bases from V and 2 bases from J, with 15 bases in between. CDR1 and CDR2 (germline): GTSNPN, SVGIG (reference sequence). DNA of the CDR3: TGTGCCTGGAGTACCGGACAGGGAGGGCAAGAGACCCAGTACTTC. It translates to CAWSTGQGGQETQYF. Using reference TRBV30 and TRBJ2-5 for the parts outside the CDR3, the full variable domain is SQTIHQWPATLVQPVGSPLSLECTVEGTSNPNLYWYRQAAGRGLQLLFYSVGIGQISSEVPQNLSASRPQDRQFILSSKKLLLSDSGFYLCAWSTGQGGQETQYFGPGTRLLVL.

The V and J genes are TRBV6-1 and TRBJ1-5; D unclear. The ends were cut back, 6 bases at V and 0 bases at J, with 9 bases in the middle. Per the germline V gene, CDR1 is MNHNS and CDR2 is SASEGT. There are 14 residues in the CDR3. The CDR3 DNA reads TGTGCCAGCAGCGCGGGATATAGCAATCAGCCCCAGCATTTT. This translates into CASSAGYSNQPQHF.

This clonotype was found a few times. The chain recombines TRBV20-1 with TRBJ1-5, with TRBD1 matching over 11 bases. The V and J ends lost 7 bases and 5 bases, in that order; junction bases with no gene match: 4. There are 13 residues in the CDR3. Germline V lookup: CDR1 DFQATT, CDR2 SNEGSKA (reference sequence). The DNA for the CDR3 is TGCAGTGTTCCGGGACAGGGGGATCAGCCCCAGCATTTT. It is translated as CSVPGQGDQPQHF.

The CDR3 spells CSASRTVENIQYF. The CDR3 DNA follows: TGCAGTGCTAGCCGGACAGTAGAGAACATTCAGTACTTC. V gene TRBV20-1 combines with J gene TRBJ2-4, with a tentative D call TRBD1 (6 bases). V lost 3 bases and J 7 bases, leaving 13 bases between the germline ends. The CDR3 sequence is 13 residues long. CDR1 and CDR2 from the germline V gene are DFQATT and SNEGSKA (reference sequence).

This chain links TRBV19 with TRBJ2-5; D gene ambiguous. The CDR3 totals 12 residues. Germline V lookup: CDR1 LNHDA, CDR2 SQIVND (reference sequence). V shed 5 bases and J shed 1 base, with 5 bases lying between them. The CDR3 DNA follows: TGTGCCAGTAGTTCCAGCCAAGAGACCCAGTACTTC. Amino acids: CASSSSQETQYF. Full variable domain (remainder filled in from reference TRBV19 and TRBJ2-5): DGGITQSPKYLFRKEGQNVTLSCEQNLNHDAMYWYRQDPGQGLRLIYYSQIVNDFQKGDIAEGYSVSREKKESFPLTVTSAQKNPTAFYLCASSSSQETQYFGPGTRLLVL.

By sample fraction, this clonotype is medium-sized. The CDR3 loop is CASSRSGGELFF. The CDR3 region has the DNA TGTGCCAGCAGTCGGTCGGGAGGGGAGCTGTTTTTT. The V and J genes are TRBV27 and TRBJ2-2, with TRBD2 as a possible D gene (5 bases). There are 12 residues in the CDR3. V was cut by 5 bases and J by 8 bases, with 9 bases left in between. Germline assignment: CDR1 MNHEY and CDR2 SMNVEV (reference sequence).

J is TRBJ1-5 and V is TRBV30; D remains ambiguous. This CDR3 contains 12 residues. V was cut by 2 bases and J by 5 bases, with 7 bases left in between. Germline V gives CDR1 GTSNPN, CDR2 SVGIG (reference sequence). The CDR3 nucleotides are TGTGCCTGGAGTTCCGGGGATCAGCCCCAGCATTTT. As protein: CAWSSGDQPQHF.

V and J are TRBV6-1 and TRBJ2-7; the D is unclear. This CDR3 is built from 14 residues. The germline V and J ends were trimmed by 6 bases and 2 bases, with 14 bases remaining between them. CDR1 MNHNS and CDR2 SASEGT come from the germline V gene. The CDR3 DNA reads TGTGCCAGCAGGTATTCCGCGGTTGCCTACGAGCAGTACTTC. Its translation: CASRYSAVAYEQYF.

This clonotype was recorded a few times. The CDR3 DNA reads TGTGCCAGCAGTTCTAGCCGCCACGGAATGGATGAGCAGTTCTTC. Its protein is CASSSSRHGMDEQFF. This chain links TRBV28 with TRBJ2-1; TRBD2 is a possible D gene (5 bases). The germline V gene encodes CDR1 MDHEN and CDR2 SYDVKM. Trimming pared 4 bases from V and 8 bases from J, leaving 18 bases between. This CDR3 is 15 amino acids long. Drawing the rest from reference TRBV28 and TRBJ2-1, the complete variable domain is DVKVTQSSRYLVKRTGEKVFLECVQDMDHENMFWYRQDPGLGLRLIYFSYDVKMKEKGDIPEGYSVSREKKERFSLILESASTNQTSMYLCASSSSRHGMDEQFFGPGTRLTVL.

The rearrangement links TRBV6-5 to TRBJ2-2; TRBD2 aligns across 7 bases. The CDR3 covers 15 residues. The germline gives CDR1 MNHEY, CDR2 SVGAGI. The ends lost 4 bases at V and 6 bases at J; junction bases unmatched: 8. The CDR3 DNA follows: TGTGCCAGCAGTTTCCGTAGCGGGTTACCCGGGGAGCTGTTTTTT. Protein sequence: CASSFRSGLPGELFF.

This sequence joins TRBV12-3 or TRBV12-4 and TRBJ1-2; D is ambiguous. The CDR3 sequence is 13 residues long. The V gene lost 6 bases and the J gene lost 4 bases, with 12 bases spanning the gap. The CDR3 DNA is TGTGCCAGCAGGCCAACGGCGGGCTATGGCTACACCTTC. It codes for CASRPTAGYGYTF.

This chain joins TRBV7-9 and TRBJ2-2, with 7 bases lining up with TRBD2. CDR3 length: 15 amino acids. CDR1 SEHNR and CDR2 FQNEAQ come from the germline V gene (reference sequence). V dropped 5 bases and J dropped 4; count of bases not matched to a gene: 7. The CDR3 protein is CASSRGLPITGELFF. The CDR3 bases are TGTGCCAGCAGCCGGGGACTACCCATCACCGGGGAGCTGTTTTTT.